One sample yielded the 32 T cell receptor beta chains listed below, sequenced in a study of T cells in Graves' hyperthyroidism and ophthalmopathy. RNA transcripts yielded amplified TCR beta CDR3 regions. TCR CDR3 regions were first amplified by RT-PCR with HTBI primers. TCRdb reprocessed the multiplex PCR reads with MiXCR, giving one entry per CDR3 protein. Of about 350,000 distinct CDR3 sequences listed, about a sixth are singletons. The material sequenced was blood. Source of these receptors: a middle-aged woman with Graves' ophthalmopathy.

This clonotype was seen repeatedly, ten times or more. The chain uses TRBV6-1 and TRBJ2-7; the match to TRBD2 covers 10 bases. Germline CDR1 reads MNHNS; CDR2 reads SASEGT. The CDR3 has 15 residues. The V and J ends lost 6 bases and 2 bases, in that order; junction bases with no gene match: 7. DNA of the CDR3: TGTGCCAGCAGCGCTAGCGGGAGTGTCACCTACGAGCAGTACTTC. Protein product: CASSASGSVTYEQYF.

This clonotype was picked up many times. The CDR3 DNA reads as TGTGCCAGTAGTATTTTACTAGCCAGGTTCTACGAGCAGTACTTC. This codes for CASSILLARFYEQYF. The gene calls are TRBV19 and TRBJ2-7; D may be TRBD2 (6 bases). The CDR3 contains 15 residues. V lost 3 bases and J lost 3, with 15 bases in between. Per the germline V gene, CDR1 is LNHDA and CDR2 is SQIVND (reference sequence).

This clonotype showed up many times. The rearrangement links TRBV30 to TRBJ1-1; D might be TRBD1 (5 bases). The CDR3 contains 13 residues. The germline gives CDR1 GTSNPN, CDR2 SVGIG (reference sequence). Trimming cost V 1 base and J 1 base, with 7 bases left between them. Written as DNA, the CDR3 is TGTGCCTGGAGTGCGACAGCGAACACTGAAGCTTTCTTT. It yields the protein CAWSATANTEAFF.

J is TRBJ2-5 and V is TRBV11-2; either TRBD1 or TRBD2 may supply D (5 bases each). This CDR3 comprises 15 residues. V lost 5 bases and J lost 7, with 20 bases in between. CDR1 SGHAT and CDR2 FQNNGV come from the germline V gene. CDR3 region: CASSPGSGTSATQYF. The CDR3, as DNA: TGTGCCAGCAGCCCTGGGTCCGGGACGTCCGCGACCCAGTACTTC.

This clonotype was detected many times. V is TRBV20-1 and J is TRBJ2-7, with TRBD2 matching over 7 bases. Looked up from germline, CDR1 is DFQATT and CDR2 is SNEGSKA (reference sequence). V was pared by 0 bases and J by 2 bases, with 7 bases of the junction left unmatched. The CDR3 length is 15 residues. The CDR3 DNA reads TGCAGTGCTAGAGATGGCGGGGGAAAAGCCTACGAGCAGTACTTC. Protein: CSARDGGGKAYEQYF.

This clonotype appeared many times. CDR3 nucleotides: TGCGCCAGCAGCCTGCGAGGCGACTTGGACACCATATATTTT. Translating it yields CASSLRGDLDTIYF. V is TRBV5-1 and J is TRBJ1-3; no firm D call. Looked up from germline, CDR1 is SGHRS and CDR2 is YFSETQ. The V end lost 4 bases, the J end lost 8 bases, and 16 bases lay between the germline ends. The length of the CDR3 is 14 residues.

J is TRBJ2-7 and V is TRBV6-5; the D is unclear. V was cut by 0 bases and J by 6 bases, with 6 bases left in between. The CDR3 consists of 12 residues. Germline CDR1 is MNHEY and CDR2 is SVGAGI. CDR3 coding DNA: TGTGCCAGCAGTTACTCGATAAGCGAGCAGTACTTC. Protein: CASSYSISEQYF.

This clonotype has ten or more counts. The chain joins TRBV7-3 to TRBJ2-2; 9 nucleotides line up with TRBD2. V trimming: 4 bases; J trimming: 7 bases; junction bases outside the gene matches: 4. The germline CDR1 and CDR2 sequences are SGHTA and FQGTGA. CDR3 length equals 14 residues. For the CDR3, the DNA is TGTGCCAGCAGCTCTAGCGGGATTGGCGGGGAGCTGTTTTTT. As protein: CASSSSGIGGELFF.

The chain couples TRBV2 to TRBJ2-7; D may be TRBD2 (6 bases). The germline V gene encodes CDR1 SNHLY and CDR2 FYNNEI. CDR3 length: 15 residues. V lost 3 bases and J 3 bases, leaving 15 bases between the germline ends. CDR3 DNA sequence: TGTGCCAGCAGTGAGGACGGGACTCCTCTCTACGAGCAGTACTTC. Residues: CASSEDGTPLYEQYF.

V is TRBV12-3 or TRBV12-4 and J is TRBJ1-2, with TRBD1 matching over 9 bases. V was clipped by 5 bases and J by 7 bases; unmatched bases: 11. CDR3 length equals 15 residues. This CDR3 is CASSMGQGPIGGYTF. In DNA, the CDR3 is TGTGCCAGCAGTATGGGACAGGGCCCCATCGGTGGCTACACCTTC.

This clonotype has just a few counts. The chain employs TRBV27 and TRBJ2-2; D possibly matches TRBD1 or TRBD2 (5 bases each). Germline values: CDR1 MNHEY, CDR2 SMNVEV (reference sequence). V lost 4 bases and J lost 3, with 9 bases in between. The CDR3 has 14 amino acids. For the CDR3, the DNA is TGTGCCAGCAGTTCACTGGGGGACACCGGGGAGCTGTTTTTT. Translation gives CASSSLGDTGELFF.

This clonotype occurred many times. This chain links TRBV20-1 with TRBJ1-5, with 9 bases identical to TRBD1. CDR1 and CDR2 from the germline V gene are DFQATT and SNEGSKA (reference sequence). The CDR3 is 15 residues long. V shed 5 bases and J 0 bases; nucleotides not matched to a gene: 5. In DNA, the CDR3 is TGCAGTGCTTACGGACAGGGGTATAGCAATCAGCCCCAGCATTTT. It codes for CSAYGQGYSNQPQHF.

This clonotype has a count of ten or more. The chain has TRBV7-2 and TRBJ2-4; 9 bases line up with TRBD2. The length of the CDR3 is 14 residues. In germline, CDR1 is SGHTA, CDR2 FQGNSA. Losses at the gene ends were 5 bases for V and 5 bases for J; bases not matched to a gene: 4. CDR3 in amino acids: CASSGRGGENIQYF. CDR3 nucleotides: TGTGCCAGCAGCGGCCGCGGGGGGGAAAACATTCAGTACTTC.

At least ten counts were recorded for this clonotype. This rearrangement joins TRBV7-9 to TRBJ2-7; D uncertain. Germline CDR1 is SEHNR and CDR2 is FQNEAQ (reference sequence). Trimming removed 2 bases from V and 6 bases from J, with 14 bases in between. The CDR3 contains 14 residues. CDR3 protein: CASSLSVADGEQYF. The CDR3 region has the DNA TGTGCCAGCAGCTTATCCGTTGCAGACGGCGAGCAGTACTTC.

This chain connects TRBV12-3 or TRBV12-4 to TRBJ2-1, with 11 bases matching TRBD1. With 5 bases clipped from V and 9 bases from J, the junction kept 9 bases outside the gene matches. The CDR3 covers 15 residues. The DNA of the CDR3 is TGTGCCAGCAGTCCGCGGACAGGGGGCTCGGGTGAGCAGTTCTTC. It codes for CASSPRTGGSGEQFF.

This clonotype was counted between two and nine times. The chain carries TRBV27 and TRBJ1-1; D uncertain. The CDR3 totals 14 residues. The V gene's germline CDR1 is MNHEY and CDR2 SMNVEV (reference sequence). Between the trimmed V and J ends, which lost 6 bases and 8 bases, there was a span of 19 bases. CDR3 sequence (DNA): TGTGCCAGCAGCCTAATCGGGAACCCACGAGAAGCTTTCTTT. Protein sequence: CASSLIGNPREAFF.

This clonotype occurred many times. The rearrangement joins TRBV6-8 to TRBJ2-2; possible D gene TRBD2, 6 bases. Germline V gene lookup returns CDR1 MNHGY and CDR2 SAAAGT. The CDR3 contains 14 residues. V was pared by 6 bases and J by 1 base, with 9 bases between. CDR3 residues: CASSLAENTGELFF. The CDR3 bases are TGTGCCAGCAGCTTAGCGGAGAACACCGGGGAGCTGTTTTTT.

This clonotype was observed many times. The chain has TRBV30 and TRBJ2-2; D perhaps matches TRBD2 (6 bases). The CDR3 totals 13 residues. CDR1 is GTSNPN, CDR2 SVGIG, per germline (reference sequence). Trimming pared 7 bases from V and 3 bases from J, leaving 12 bases between. The CDR3 sequence is CAFQRADTGELFF. CDR3 DNA sequence: TGTGCCTTTCAGCGGGCAGACACCGGGGAGCTGTTTTTT. The entire variable domain, with the rest obtained from reference TRBV30 and TRBJ2-2, is as follows: SQTIHQWPATLVQPVGSPLSLECTVEGTSNPNLYWYRQAAGRGLQLLFYSVGIGQISSEVPQNLSASRPQDRQFILSSKKLLLSDSGFYLCAFQRADTGELFFGEGSRLTVL.

This clonotype was counted many times. The chain uses TRBV6-1 and TRBJ2-3; 7 bases are a match to TRBD1. This CDR3 contains 15 residues. CDR1 is MNHNS, CDR2 SASEGT, per germline. Germline trimming cut 7 bases from V and 3 bases from J; bases unmatched to any gene: 10. CDR3 amino acids: CASMRQGVGTDTQYF. The CDR3 DNA reads as TGTGCCAGCATGAGGCAGGGGGTCGGTACAGATACGCAGTATTTT.

This clonotype was seen ten or more times. Here the CDR3 reads CASSRQGASYEQYF. The CDR3 DNA is TGTGCCAGCAGTAGACAGGGGGCTTCCTACGAGCAGTACTTC. V usage is TRBV28 and J usage is TRBJ2-7; the match to TRBD1 covers 10 bases. The CDR3 totals 14 residues. V gave up 5 bases and J gave up 1 base; unmatched junction bases: 2. Germline V CDR1 and CDR2: MDHEN, SYDVKM.

The CDR3 protein is CASSYSQGAHHNGYTF. DNA for the CDR3: TGTGCCAGCAGTTACTCGCAGGGGGCGCATCATAATGGCTACACCTTC. V usage is TRBV6-5 and J usage is TRBJ1-2; 8 bases agree with TRBD1. CDR3 length: 16 residues. Losses at the gene ends were 0 bases for V and 6 bases for J; bases not matched to a gene: 9. Germline V lookup: CDR1 MNHEY, CDR2 SVGAGI.

This clonotype was observed many times. Its ends do not fully match the called genes, so a read error is possible. The chain recombines TRBV27 with TRBJ1-1; TRBD1 might be the D (6 bases). This CDR3 is 15 amino acids long. Germline V gene data show CDR1 as MNHEY and CDR2 as SMNVEV (reference sequence). Here the CDR3 reads CTSSLRGGTNTEAFF. The CDR3 DNA sequence: TGTACCAGCAGTTTAAGGGGGGGAACGAACACTGAAGCTTTCTTT.

This rearrangement joins TRBV6-9 to TRBJ1-1; no firm D call. CDR1 and CDR2 (germline): MNHGY, SVAAGI. The V and J ends lost 8 bases and 4 bases respectively, with 11 bases between them. The CDR3 totals 12 residues. The CDR3 bases are TGTGCCAGCCCTTCCGGCACCACTGAAGCTTTCTTT. It translates to CASPSGTTEAFF.

In this sample, this clonotype turned up many times. The rearrangement uses TRBV6-2 or TRBV6-3 and TRBJ2-7, with D possibly being TRBD2 (6 bases). The length of the CDR3 is 15 residues. The V gene lost 4 bases and the J gene lost 0 bases, with 13 bases spanning the gap. In germline, CDR1 is MNHEY, CDR2 SVGEGT. The CDR3 sequence: CASSSHGLISYEQYF. The CDR3 bases are TGTGCCAGCAGTTCCCACGGACTAATCTCCTACGAGCAGTACTTC.

In this sample, this clonotype turned up many times. This chain uses TRBV11-2 with TRBJ2-7, with 12 bases matching TRBD2. From germline, CDR1 is SGHAT and CDR2 FQNNGV. The CDR3 sequence is 15 residues long. Unmatched junction bases numbered 4, after V lost 5 bases and J lost 2 bases. The CDR3 loop is CASSRGTSGPYEQYF. The CDR3 DNA follows: TGTGCCAGCAGCCGAGGGACTAGCGGGCCCTACGAGCAGTACTTC. Full variable domain (outside the CDR3, taken from reference TRBV11-2 and TRBJ2-7): EAGVAQSPRYKIIEKRQSVAFWCNPISGHATLYWYQQILGQGPKLLIQFQNNGVVDDSQLPKDRFSAERLKGVDSTLKIQPAKLEDSAVYLCASSRGTSGPYEQYFGPGTRLTVT.

This clonotype has at least ten counts. Since a much larger clone is just one base distant, this may be a read error. This rearrangement joins TRBV28 to TRBJ2-5, with 12 bases fitting TRBD1. Germline CDR1 is MDHEN and CDR2 is SYDVKM. After removal of 5 bases from V and 5 bases from J, the junction contained 12 bases not matched to a gene. The length of the CDR3 is 17 residues. The CDR3 here is CASSGGTGGEAWETQYF. The DNA of the CDR3 is TGTGCCAGCAGTGGCGGGACAGGGGGCGAAGCATGGGAGACCCAGTACTTC. The full variable domain, with the rest looked up from reference TRBV28 and TRBJ2-5, is DVKVTQSSRYLVKRTGEKVFLECVQDMDHENMFWYRQDPGLGLRLIYFSYDVKMKEKGDIPEGYSVSREKKERFSLILESASTNQTSMYLCASSGGTGGEAWETQYFGPGTRLLVL.

This clonotype was recorded at least ten times. The V and J genes are TRBV12-3 or TRBV12-4 and TRBJ1-1; no reliable D call. Deletions cut 6 bases from V and 0 bases from J, with 11 bases between. The CDR3 has 14 amino acids. The DNA for the CDR3 is TGTGCCAGCAGCCGAAATAACATGAACACTGAAGCTTTCTTT. Translated: CASSRNNMNTEAFF.

This clonotype appeared many times. The rearrangement uses TRBV2 and TRBJ2-1; 13 positions agree with TRBD2. V gave up 6 bases and J gave up 2 bases; unmatched junction bases: 10. CDR3 size: 18 residues. CDR1 and CDR2 from the germline V gene are SNHLY and FYNNEI. The CDR3 protein is CASRDLGTSGITYNEQFF. The CDR3 DNA reads TGTGCCAGCAGGGACTTAGGGACTAGCGGGATCACCTACAATGAGCAGTTCTTC.

This clonotype was counted between two and nine times. One end of the junction is discordant with germline, which a read error may explain. The J gene is TRBJ1-2, the V gene TRBV24-1; TRBD1 aligns across 7 bases. The CDR3 consists of 15 residues. Germline lookup yields CDR1 KGHDR and CDR2 SFDVKD. Here the CDR3 DNA reads TGTGCCACCAGTGACTCCGCGACAGGGTCCTATGGCTACAGCTTC. Amino acids: CATSDSATGSYGYSF.

This clonotype has a count of ten or more. This rearrangement joins TRBV3-1 to TRBJ1-2; 8 bases map to TRBD1. The junction had 10 bases not matched to a gene; V was cut back by 6 bases and J by 7 bases. Germline CDR1 and CDR2: LGHDT and YNNKEL (reference sequence). CDR3 length equals 14 residues. The CDR3, as DNA: TGTGCCAGCAGTGCGGGGACAGGTTATGGTGGCTACACCTTC. It translates to CASSAGTGYGGYTF.

This clonotype appeared many times. The J gene is TRBJ2-5, the V gene TRBV20-1; possibly TRBD2 for D (6 bases). CDR1 is DFQATT, CDR2 SNEGSKA, per germline (reference sequence). CDR3 size: 12 residues. The V end was cut by 1 base, the J end by 4 bases, with 7 bases between. CDR3 loop: CSARGGVETQYF. CDR3 nucleotide sequence: TGCAGTGCTAGAGGCGGGGTAGAGACCCAGTACTTC.

This clonotype has a count of ten or more. The chain employs TRBV29-1 and TRBJ2-7; TRBD1 aligns across 12 bases. The CDR3 length is 15 residues. The germline gives CDR1 SQVTM, CDR2 ANQGSEA. V lost 7 bases to trimming and J lost 5 bases; unmatched junction nucleotides: 12. The DNA for the CDR3 is TGCAGCGCCGCCCCCGGGGGGACAGGGGGCGACGAGCAGTACTTC. Protein product: CSAAPGGTGGDEQYF.